This TCR beta chain is from a study of blood T cell repertoires in COVID-19. Study in general: T cells, B-cell-depleted T cells, or PBMCs provided the cDNA or gDNA that served as material.

In the source study's methods: Estimated nucleated cell counts came from reference gene primer amplification. Repertoires were generated with immunoSEQ multiplex PCR, while TCRdb's copy carries only in-frame clones and drops some. D and trimming were read from the DNA, whereas the V and J calls and clone size are those reported in that table. The profile shows more than 150,000 clones, approximately 80% of them singletons. This CDR3 comprises 15 residues. V lost 0 bases and J lost 11, with 17 bases in between. CDR1 is MNHEY and CDR2 is SVGAGI in the germline V gene. The chain couples TRBV6-5 to TRBJ1-5; D is possibly TRBD1 (6 bases). The material sequenced was peripheral blood. This receptor was taken from a woman aged 55-69 years with acute or convalescent COVID-19. The CDR3 sequence: CASSYSPDSPLTQHF. The CDR3 DNA reads TGTGCCAGCAGTTACTCCCCGGACAGCCCCTTGACCCAGCATTTT.